This T cell receptor (beta chain) was profiled in a study of T cell changes during pregnancy in multiple sclerosis. Sequencing used immunoSEQ multiplex PCR; TCRdb keeps in-frame clones, though not all of them. The sample consists of some 100,000 clones, 85% to 95% of them appearing once. The CDR3 is made up of 13 amino acids. The junction had 2 bases not matched to a gene; V was cut back by 3 bases and J by 4 bases. Germline V CDR1 and CDR2: MNHEY, SMNVEV (reference sequence). The clonotype comes from a female donor with multiple sclerosis, enrolled in a pregnancy study. The sequencing here drew on peripheral blood, taken before pregnancy. This sequence joins TRBV27 and TRBJ2-7; 8 bases are shared with TRBD2. The CDR3 here is CASSLGGGYEQYF. CDR3 DNA sequence: TGTGCCAGCAGTTTGGGCGGGGGGTACGAGCAGTACTTC.